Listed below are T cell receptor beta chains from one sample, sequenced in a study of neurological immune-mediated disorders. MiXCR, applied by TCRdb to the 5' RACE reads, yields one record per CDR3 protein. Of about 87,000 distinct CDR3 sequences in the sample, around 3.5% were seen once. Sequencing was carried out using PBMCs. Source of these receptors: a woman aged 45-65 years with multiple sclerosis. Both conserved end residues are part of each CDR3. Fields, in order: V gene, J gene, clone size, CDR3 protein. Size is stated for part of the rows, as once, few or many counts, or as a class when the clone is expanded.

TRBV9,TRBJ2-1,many,CASSVEFPRIDEQFF
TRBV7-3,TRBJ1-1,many,CASSLNRDDTEAFF
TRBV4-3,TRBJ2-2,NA,CASSQEVTGELFF
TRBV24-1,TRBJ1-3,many,CATRQGAGNTIYF
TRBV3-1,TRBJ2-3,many,CASSLGTGGFTDTQYF
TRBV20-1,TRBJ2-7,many,CSASFDGRNSYEQYF
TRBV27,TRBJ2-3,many,CASSHQVRDTQYF
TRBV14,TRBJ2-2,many,CASSQGTGELFF
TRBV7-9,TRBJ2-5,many,CASSLAPLAGETQYF
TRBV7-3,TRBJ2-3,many,CASSDRGGSTDTQYF
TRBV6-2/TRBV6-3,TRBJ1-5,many,CASNKIVVQPQHF
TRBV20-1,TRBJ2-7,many,CSASKKGVVSYEQYF
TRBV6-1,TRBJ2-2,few,CASSFLLAGGPIDKNTGELFF
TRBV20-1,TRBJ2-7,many,CSALTDSSYEQYF
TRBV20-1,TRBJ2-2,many,CSATKNTGELFF
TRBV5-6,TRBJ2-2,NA,CASSFSFRPGLNTGELFF
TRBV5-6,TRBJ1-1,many,CASSLGLDGGEAFF